These 32 T cell receptor beta chains share one sample of origin, sequenced in a study of blood T cells in healthy people across ages. The authors ran a second PCR of 7 to 11 cycles using a sample-barcoded 5' primer and a J-beta primer mix. Each CDR3 protein gets one entry after TCRdb re-called the 5' RACE reads with MiXCR. This table holds about 930,000 distinct CDR3 sequences, about 28% found once. These sequences were also reported in another study, on T cells of mothers and their children.

The sample consisted of blood. These receptors were collected from a woman aged 40 to 55 in good health.

This clonotype was found a few times. The chain uses TRBV6-6 and TRBJ1-5; perhaps TRBD1 as D (5 bases). Germline V gene data show CDR1 as MNHNY and CDR2 as SVGAGI (reference sequence). The CDR3 sequence is 15 residues long. The V gene lost 4 bases and the J gene lost 5 bases, with 15 bases spanning the gap. In nucleotides, the CDR3 is TGTGCCAGCAGTTTCAGGACCTCGGGGGATCAGCCCCAGCATTTT. It codes for CASSFRTSGDQPQHF.

The genes are TRBV5-1 and TRBJ2-1; 14 bases agree with TRBD2. The CDR3 is made up of 18 amino acids. Looked up from germline, CDR1 is SGHRS and CDR2 is YFSETQ. V lost 4 bases and J lost 4; bases outside the gene matches: 10. The CDR3 DNA is TGCGCCAGCAGCCGAACCGGGACTAGCGGGGGACTATACAATGAGCAGTTCTTC. It encodes CASSRTGTSGGLYNEQFF.

This clonotype occurred a few times. The rearrangement joins TRBV12-5 to TRBJ1-1; the D is unclear. Trimming shortened V by 0 bases and J by 1 base, and 12 bases separated the two germline ends. Germline V lookup: CDR1 LGHNT, CDR2 FRNRAP. This CDR3 is built from 16 residues. In DNA, the CDR3 is TGTGCTAGTGGTTTGGTAATTAGCGGGGAGAACACTGAAGCTTTCTTT. Translation gives CASGLVISGENTEAFF.

The sample holds many counts of this clonotype. This chain uses TRBV24-1 with TRBJ1-2, with 8 bases lining up with TRBD1. The length of the CDR3 is 14 residues. V dropped 5 bases and J dropped 5; count of bases not matched to a gene: 6. CDR1 is KGHDR and CDR2 is SFDVKD in the germline V gene. CDR3 nucleotide sequence: TGTGCCACCAGTGCGCGCCAGGGGGCTTATGGCTACACCTTC. Protein sequence: CATSARQGAYGYTF.

The chain is built from TRBV28 and TRBJ2-5, with 8 bases that match TRBD2. Germline assignment: CDR1 MDHEN and CDR2 SYDVKM. CDR3 length equals 14 residues. With V trimmed by 8 bases and J by 5 bases, 10 bases remained unmatched. Here the CDR3 reads CASGFRGGPETQYF. DNA of the CDR3: TGTGCCAGCGGCTTTCGGGGGGGCCCGGAGACCCAGTACTTC.

This clonotype has a handful of counts. V is TRBV20-1 and J is TRBJ2-7, with 8 bases lining up with TRBD1. Germline V gives CDR1 DFQATT, CDR2 SNEGSKA (reference sequence). With 6 bases clipped from V and 0 bases from J, the junction kept 10 bases outside the gene matches. The CDR3 extends over 15 amino acids. As DNA, the CDR3 is TGCAGTGCGACCGCCGGGGACAGGCTCTCCTACGAGCAGTACTTC. This encodes CSATAGDRLSYEQYF.

Points on this clonotype: At one of its ends the junction is not consistent with the germline gene, which may arise from a read error. The chain has TRBV10-3 and TRBJ1-5; D might be TRBD1 (6 bases). CDR1 is ENHRY and CDR2 is SYGVKD in the germline V gene. There are 13 residues in the CDR3. In DNA form, the CDR3 reads TGTGCCAGCAGTACAGGGAGTGATCAGCCCCAGCATTTT. Translating it yields CASSTGSDQPQHF.

This clonotype was seen repeatedly, ten times or more. The chain recombines TRBV5-1 with TRBJ2-3; the match to TRBD1 covers 10 bases. The CDR3 has 15 amino acids. From germline, CDR1 is SGHRS and CDR2 YFSETQ. V trimming: 5 bases; J trimming: 4 bases; junction bases outside the gene matches: 7. The CDR3 loop is CASRPGTGAADTQYF. The CDR3 DNA follows: TGCGCCAGCAGGCCCGGGACAGGGGCGGCAGATACGCAGTATTTT.

This clonotype has a count of ten or more. The chain carries TRBV5-4 and TRBJ2-7, with D maybe TRBD1 (6 bases). The length of the CDR3 is 14 residues. With 4 bases removed from V and 2 bases from J, the gap between germline ends came to 13 bases. Germline values: CDR1 SGHNT, CDR2 YYREEE (reference sequence). CDR3 in DNA: TGTGCCAGCAGCACCGGACAGAACCCCTACGAGCAGTACTTC. Residues: CASSTGQNPYEQYF.

This clonotype showed up many times. The chain links TRBV7-9 to TRBJ2-7, with TRBD1 matching over 9 bases. V gave up 5 bases and J gave up 5 bases; unmatched junction bases: 1. Germline V gene data show CDR1 as SEHNR and CDR2 as FQNEAQ (reference sequence). The CDR3 loop spans 12 amino acids. CDR3 region: CASSRDRDEQYF. Here the CDR3 DNA reads TGTGCCAGCAGCCGGGACAGGGACGAGCAGTACTTC.

CDR3 amino acids: CASSKGTRETQYF. DNA for the CDR3: TGTGCCAGCAGCAAGGGGACCCGGGAGACCCAGTACTTC. The V and J genes are TRBV7-2 and TRBJ2-5; D could derive from TRBD1 or TRBD2 (5 bases each). Between the trimmed V and J ends, which lost 5 bases and 5 bases, there was a span of 12 bases. Germline V gene data show CDR1 as SGHTA and CDR2 as FQGNSA. The CDR3 has 13 residues.

This clonotype occurred a few times. This sequence joins TRBV5-1 and TRBJ2-2, with TRBD2 matching over 13 bases. The V and J ends lost 4 bases and 5 bases, in that order; junction bases with no gene match: 5. CDR3 length equals 16 residues. From germline, CDR1 is SGHRS and CDR2 YFSETQ. CDR3 residues: CASSGPTSGGTGELFF. DNA for the CDR3: TGCGCCAGCAGCGGTCCGACTAGCGGGGGGACCGGGGAGCTGTTTTTT.

Concerning this clonotype: It may be a read error: a sequence one base away is much more abundant. The V gene is TRBV7-9, the J gene TRBJ2-7, with TRBD1 matching over 9 bases. Germline values: CDR1 SEHNR, CDR2 FQNEAQ (reference sequence). The CDR3 has 15 residues. V lost 5 bases, J lost 0 bases, and 5 bases stayed unmatched. CDR3 amino acids: CASSGGTGSSYEQYF. The CDR3 DNA sequence: TGTGCCAGCAGCGGGGGGACAGGGAGCTCCTACGAGCAGTACTTC.

The rearrangement uses TRBV7-2 and TRBJ2-3, with no clear D. The V gene's germline CDR1 is SGHTA and CDR2 FQGNSA. The CDR3 totals 18 residues. Trimming left V 2 bases short and J 3 bases short, with 21 bases between. The CDR3, as DNA: TGTGCCAGCAGCTTACGCTCTCCGTCCGTGATCCCAACAGATACGCAGTATTTT. Protein: CASSLRSPSVIPTDTQYF.

This clonotype has ten or more counts. V gene TRBV7-3 combines with J gene TRBJ2-3; 9 nucleotides match TRBD1. CDR3 length: 15 residues. The germline gives CDR1 SGHTA, CDR2 FQGTGA. J gave up 3 bases and V 4 bases, and 5 bases lay outside the gene matches. The CDR3 nucleotides read TGTGCCAGCAGCTGGACAGGGGTCGTTACAGATACGCAGTATTTT. The encoded protein is CASSWTGVVTDTQYF. The complete variable domain, with remaining parts taken from reference TRBV7-3 and TRBJ2-3, reads GAGVSQTPSNKVTEKGKYVELRCDPISGHTALYWYRQSLGQGPEFLIYFQGTGAADDSGLPNDRFFAVRPEGSVSTLKIQRTERGDSAVYLCASSWTGVVTDTQYFGPGTRLTVL.

Concerning this clonotype: This clone may be a read error of a much larger clone one base away. The chain links TRBV5-1 to TRBJ2-7, with TRBD1 matching over 8 bases. The CDR3 spans 15 residues. The germline V gene encodes CDR1 SGHRS and CDR2 YFSETQ. This CDR3 reads CTSSRLMGQDYEQYF. The CDR3 DNA is TGCACCAGCAGCCGTCTTATGGGACAGGACTACGAGCAGTACTTC.

This clonotype occurred many times. This chain joins TRBV20-1 and TRBJ2-1; weak D call: TRBD2 (6 bases). CDR3 length: 12 residues. The ends were cut back, 0 bases at V and 8 bases at J, with 8 bases in the middle. Germline CDR1 reads DFQATT; CDR2 reads SNEGSKA (reference sequence). The CDR3 is CSARDGGYEQFF. The CDR3 DNA follows: TGCAGTGCTAGAGATGGGGGGTATGAGCAGTTCTTC.

This chain uses TRBV6-2 or TRBV6-3 with TRBJ1-1; no reliable D call. Germline CDR1 MNHEY, CDR2 SVGEGT. This CDR3 is 13 amino acids long. Deletions cut 4 bases from V and 11 bases from J, with 17 bases between. The chain's CDR3 is CASSLTGPRRAFF. In nucleotides, the CDR3 is TGTGCCAGCAGTTTAACCGGGCCAAGACGGGCTTTCTTT.

This clonotype has at least ten counts. The chain joins TRBV28 to TRBJ2-7; 9 bases match TRBD1. Germline-derived CDR1 and CDR2 are MDHEN and SYDVKM. The CDR3 loop spans 14 amino acids. Losses at the gene ends were 3 bases for V and 6 bases for J; bases not matched to a gene: 6. The CDR3 here is CASSLGGQGGEQYF. CDR3 in DNA: TGTGCCAGCAGTTTGGGGGGACAGGGAGGCGAGCAGTACTTC.

This clonotype was seen repeatedly, ten times or more. The chain links TRBV28 to TRBJ2-7; TRBD1 matches 7 bases. Germline V gene sequence: CDR1 MDHEN, CDR2 SYDVKM. V lost 5 bases to trimming and J lost 3 bases; unmatched junction nucleotides: 13. The CDR3 runs to 16 residues. The CDR3 protein is CASSEQTGTLSYEQYF. In nucleotides, the CDR3 is TGTGCCAGCAGTGAACAGACAGGGACCCTCAGCTACGAGCAGTACTTC.

The V and J genes are TRBV7-9 and TRBJ2-5; D is ambiguous. Germline V gene sequence: CDR1 SEHNR, CDR2 FQNEAQ (reference sequence). The CDR3 totals 15 residues. V lost 3 bases and J lost 5, with 16 bases in between. CDR3 in amino acids: CASSFAELFQETQYF. The CDR3 coding sequence is TGTGCCAGCAGCTTCGCCGAGTTATTCCAGGAGACCCAGTACTTC.

This chain uses TRBV7-3 with TRBJ2-3; D is possibly TRBD1 (5 bases). V was trimmed by 1 base and J by 0 bases, leaving 11 bases between them. In germline, CDR1 is SGHTA, CDR2 FQGTGA. This CDR3 comprises 16 residues. The CDR3 region is CASSLKGRSSTDTQYF. CDR3 sequence (DNA): TGTGCCAGCAGCTTAAAGGGGCGGTCTAGCACAGATACGCAGTATTTT.

Of note for this clonotype: The junction shows a germline mismatch at one end, possibly a read error. J is TRBJ2-7 and V is TRBV7-7; perhaps TRBD1 as D (6 bases). Germline lookup yields CDR1 SSHAT and CDR2 FNYEAQ (reference sequence). There are 13 residues in the CDR3. The DNA of the CDR3 is TGCGCTAGCAGCTTAGCTCAGGGGAGCGAGCAGTGCTTC. Translation gives CASSLAQGSEQCF.

A few counts support this clonotype. The chain carries TRBV6-1 and TRBJ1-3; a possible D gene is TRBD1 (5 bases). In germline, CDR1 is MNHNS, CDR2 SASEGT. V was pared by 1 base and J by 10 bases, with 17 bases between. This CDR3 contains 15 residues. The CDR3 DNA reads TGTGCCAGCAGTGAAGGGGGCGTACCTCGTGGGACCATATATTTT. This gives the protein CASSEGGVPRGTIYF.

This clonotype showed up many times. The V and J genes are TRBV20-1 and TRBJ2-5, with D hard to call. V was cut by 3 bases and J by 2 bases, with 13 bases left in between. CDR3 length: 14 residues. From germline, CDR1 is DFQATT and CDR2 SNEGSKA (reference sequence). In DNA form, the CDR3 reads TGCAGTGCTAGCTCCCAGGCTTATCAAGAGACCCAGTACTTC. It translates to CSASSQAYQETQYF.

Only a few counts were recorded for this clonotype. The V gene is TRBV24-1, the J gene TRBJ2-1; TRBD2 matches at 15 bases. J lost 5 bases, V lost 11 bases, and 6 bases had no gene match. The CDR3 extends over 15 amino acids. Germline CDR1 and CDR2: KGHDR and SFDVKD. The CDR3: CAIGTSGGSNNEQFF. The DNA for the CDR3 is TGTGCCATCGGGACTAGCGGGGGGTCGAACAATGAGCAGTTCTTC.

V usage is TRBV20-1 and J usage is TRBJ1-3; D is uncertain. The germline V and J ends were trimmed by 3 bases and 0 bases, with 12 bases remaining between them. The CDR3 length is 15 residues. Germline V gene lookup returns CDR1 DFQATT and CDR2 SNEGSKA (reference sequence). The CDR3 is CSASQDEPSGNTIYF. CDR3 DNA sequence: TGCAGTGCTAGTCAGGACGAACCCTCTGGAAACACCATATATTTT.

The V call is TRBV28, the J call TRBJ2-1; TRBD2 matches 11 bases. Germline-derived CDR1 and CDR2 are MDHEN and SYDVKM. This CDR3 has 15 residues. The V gene end was trimmed by 2 bases and the J gene end by 15 bases; junction bases not matched to a gene: 12. The CDR3 is CASSLGGLAAGVGFF. The CDR3 DNA reads TGTGCCAGCAGTTTAGGGGGACTAGCGGCAGGAGTGGGGTTCTTC.

This clonotype was seen many times. The chain joins TRBV5-5 to TRBJ2-7; D is ambiguous. CDR3 size: 13 residues. Germline CDR1 reads SGHKS; CDR2 reads YYEKEE (reference sequence). The V end lost 4 bases, the J end lost 2 bases, and 10 bases lay between the germline ends. The CDR3 coding sequence is TGTGCCAGCAGCCTGACTTCGGCCTACGAGCAGTACTTC. Amino acid sequence: CASSLTSAYEQYF.

This clonotype showed up just once. Mismatch with germline at one junction end may stem from a read error. V usage is TRBV6-2 or TRBV6-3 and J usage is TRBJ2-7; 9 bases line up with TRBD1. The CDR3 has 14 amino acids. In germline, CDR1 is MNHEY, CDR2 SVGEGT. The chain's CDR3 is CTSSYPGQGYEQYF. CDR3 DNA sequence: TGTACCAGCAGTTATCCGGGACAGGGCTACGAGCAGTACTTC.

V gene TRBV5-1 combines with J gene TRBJ2-3; 10 bases agree with TRBD2. Germline assignment: CDR1 SGHRS and CDR2 YFSETQ. The ends lost 1 base at V and 1 base at J; junction bases unmatched: 6. The CDR3 covers 17 residues. The CDR3 here is CASSLFSSGGGTDTQYF. Here the CDR3 DNA reads TGCGCCAGCAGCTTGTTTTCTAGCGGGGGAGGCACAGATACGCAGTATTTT.

This chain links TRBV20-1 with TRBJ2-1; no clear D. V dropped 3 bases and J dropped 11 bases, with 26 bases sitting between them. CDR3 length: 16 residues. Germline loops: CDR1 DFQATT, CDR2 SNEGSKA (reference sequence). CDR3 DNA: TGCAGTGCTAGGGGGTCCGACCGGGTCGAGCGTAACAAGCAGTTCTTC. Its translation: CSARGSDRVERNKQFF.